This T cell receptor beta chain stems from a study of OX40 agonist ivuxolimab in advanced cancers. In the study overall: Enrollees could have had prior anti-PD-1, anti-PD-L1 or anti-CTLA-4 therapy, which 40% to 45% had received. Three individuals attained partial responses, comprising one hepatocellular carcinoma case and two cutaneous melanoma cases.

Produced via immunoSEQ multiplex PCR; TCRdb's table is partial and in-frame only. The sample yields approximately 120,000 clones, roughly 92% seen once. This CDR3 is built from 14 residues. CDR1 and CDR2 (germline): SGHRS, YFSETQ. Germline trimming cut 1 base from V and 7 bases from J; bases unmatched to any gene: 3. Exclusion of a patient followed from autoimmune disease history or systemic immunosuppression. The receptor was derived from an adult with an advanced solid tumor such as melanoma, head and neck, liver or kidney cancer. The sequences come from CD4+ or CD8+ T cells sorted from blood, collected in a trial of the OX40 agonist ivuxolimab. This chain connects TRBV5-1 to TRBJ2-1; 9 bases are a match to TRBD2. CDR3 nucleotide sequence: TGCGCCAGCAGCTTGCCGACTAGCGGTAATGAGCAGTTCTTC. As protein: CASSLPTSGNEQFF.